This T cell receptor (beta chain) was captured by sequencing in a study of lymphopenia after photon versus proton radiotherapy. Findings of the study overall: After the lymphocyte nadir, photon-treated repertoires showed oligoclonal expansion, especially of CD8+ Temra cells. Photon-treated patients lost naive T cells and TCR diversity; proton-treated stayed stable. Authors raise, but do not show, better survival with proton therapy.

In its sample, this clone was seen a few times. The antigen is undetermined. The table came from immunoSEQ multiplex PCR; TCRdb's copy has only in-frame clones and leaves some out. The data show about 25,000 clones, roughly four fifths seen once. The V segment lost 5 bases and the J segment 4 bases; nucleotides outside the gene matches: 7. CDR1 is SGHVS, CDR2 FQNEAQ, per germline. The CDR3 covers 15 residues. The rearrangement joins TRBV7-8 to TRBJ2-7, with 11 bases that match TRBD2. Here the sequenced sample was peripheral blood, taken from a patient treated with photon-based radiotherapy. The sequence derives from a woman in her 50s with pancreatic cancer. This CDR3 reads CASSVRLAGSYEQYF. The CDR3 DNA reads TGTGCCAGCAGCGTTCGACTAGCGGGATCTTACGAGCAGTACTTC. Using reference TRBV7-8 and TRBJ2-7 for the parts outside the CDR3, the full variable domain is GAGVSQSPRYKVAKRGQDVALRCDPISGHVSLFWYQQALGQGPEFLTYFQNEAQLDKSGLPSDRFFAERPEGSVSTLKIQRTQQEDSAVYLCASSVRLAGSYEQYFGPGTRLTVT.